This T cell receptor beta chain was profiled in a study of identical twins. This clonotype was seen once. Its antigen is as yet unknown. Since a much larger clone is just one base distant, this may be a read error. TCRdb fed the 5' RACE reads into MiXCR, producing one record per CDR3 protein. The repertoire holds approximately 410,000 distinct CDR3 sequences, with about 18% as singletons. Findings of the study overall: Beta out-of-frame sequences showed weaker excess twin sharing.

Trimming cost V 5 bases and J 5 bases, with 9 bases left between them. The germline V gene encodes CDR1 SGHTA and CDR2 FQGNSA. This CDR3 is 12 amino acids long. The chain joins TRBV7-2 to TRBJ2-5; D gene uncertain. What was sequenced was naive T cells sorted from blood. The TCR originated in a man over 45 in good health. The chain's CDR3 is CASSRFSETQYF. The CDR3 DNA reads TGTGCCAGCAGCCGTTTCAGCGAGACCCAGTACTTC.